Given below is one T cell receptor (beta chain) in context. This CDR3 is also generated by other DNA sequences in the sample. The data were taken from a study of blood T cell repertoires in COVID-19. Whole-study context: Samples of COVID-19 (acute and convalescent) were obtained from the United States, Italy and Spain. Nucleic acid was either cDNA or gDNA, and it came from T cells, B-cell-depleted T cells, or PBMCs.

Under the authors' procedure: How many nucleated cells were present was estimated from reference gene primer amplification. Profiling relied on immunoSEQ multiplex PCR, and the TCRdb table lists in-frame clones only, not all of them. The V and J calls and the clone size are those of that table, but D and trimming were determined from the DNA. This sample has more than 150,000 clones, with 80% to 90% found just once. This CDR3 spans 13 amino acids. Germline V CDR1 and CDR2: MNHNS, SASEGT. Trimming cost V 1 base and J 6 bases, with 7 bases left between them. The rearrangement uses TRBV6-1 and TRBJ2-1, with D hard to call. The clonotype originates from a man between 60 and 75 years old with acute or convalescent COVID-19. Sequencing was carried out using peripheral blood. CDR3 in DNA: TGTGCCAGCAGTGAAGTGCGGCGCAATGAGCAGTTCTTC. This sequence encodes CASSEVRRNEQFF.